The 10 T cell receptor beta chains reported below all come from one sample, sequenced in a study of OX40 agonist ivuxolimab in advanced cancers. Using immunoSEQ multiplex PCR, the repertoire was profiled, and TCRdb retains in-frame clones only, with some absent. Among some 45,000 clones listed, 89% were seen once. This specimen consisted of CD4+ or CD8+ T cells sorted from blood, obtained in a trial of the OX40 agonist ivuxolimab. The receptors stem from an adult with an advanced solid tumor such as melanoma, head and neck, liver or kidney cancer.

The chain has TRBV6-1 and TRBJ1-1; the D is unclear. The CDR3 is made up of 15 amino acids. Trimming pared 3 bases from V and 2 bases from J, leaving 13 bases between. CDR1 and CDR2 from the germline V gene are MNHNS and SASEGT. The CDR3 spells CASSEGRYVNTEAFF. The CDR3 DNA sequence: TGTGCCAGCAGTGAGGGCAGGTACGTTAACACTGAAGCTTTCTTT.

The V and J genes are TRBV5-4 and TRBJ2-1, with TRBD2 matching 11 bases. Germline V gene sequence: CDR1 SGHNT, CDR2 YYREEE (reference sequence). V trimming: 5 bases; J trimming: 4 bases; junction bases outside the gene matches: 5. The CDR3 has 15 amino acids. The CDR3 nucleotides read TGTGCCAGCAGTTCGGGACTAGCGGTTTACAATGAGCAGTTCTTC. This codes for CASSSGLAVYNEQFF.

V and J are TRBV2 and TRBJ2-3; possible D gene TRBD2, 5 bases. Trimming took off 8 bases at V and 6 bases at J, with 6 bases between the two ends. CDR1 and CDR2 (germline): SNHLY, FYNNEI. CDR3 length: 10 amino acids. The CDR3 DNA is TGTGCCAGCGTAGCGGATACGCAGTATTTT. Amino acid sequence: CASVADTQYF.

The rearrangement uses TRBV2 and TRBJ1-2, with D perhaps matching TRBD1 (5 bases). The germline gives CDR1 SNHLY, CDR2 FYNNEI. V was clipped by 3 bases and J by 6 bases, with 17 bases between them. This CDR3 has 15 residues. The CDR3 coding sequence is TGTGCCAGCAGTGACCGAGGGACCCGGCGGAATGGCTACACCTTC. It is translated as CASSDRGTRRNGYTF.

The chain joins TRBV2 to TRBJ2-7; D may be TRBD2 (6 bases). Trimming cost V 6 bases and J 2 bases, with 17 bases left between them. Germline V gene data show CDR1 as SNHLY and CDR2 as FYNNEI. The CDR3 covers 15 residues. CDR3 DNA: TGTGCCAGCAGCCGAGGCGGGACTGAAACCTACGAGCAGTACTTC. This codes for CASSRGGTETYEQYF.

V gene TRBV7-8 combines with J gene TRBJ1-1, with D unclear. Deletions cut 5 bases from V and 8 bases from J, with 12 bases between. The CDR3 contains 12 residues. Germline CDR1 SGHVS, CDR2 FQNEAQ. For the CDR3, the DNA is TGTGCCAGCAGCCCTTCCGCACGGGAAGCTTTCTTT. Translation: CASSPSAREAFF. The full variable domain, with the rest looked up from reference TRBV7-8 and TRBJ1-1, is GAGVSQSPRYKVAKRGQDVALRCDPISGHVSLFWYQQALGQGPEFLTYFQNEAQLDKSGLPSDRFFAERPEGSVSTLKIQRTQQEDSAVYLCASSPSAREAFFGQGTRLTVV.

The V and J genes are TRBV15 and TRBJ2-7, with D possibly TRBD1 on 5 matching bases. Trimming left V 1 base short and J 1 base short, with 20 bases between. The germline V gene encodes CDR1 LNHNV and CDR2 YYDKDF (reference sequence). The CDR3 is 18 residues long. The CDR3 here is CATSRAPAGFEASYEQYF. The DNA for the CDR3 is TGTGCCACCAGCAGAGCCCCGGCAGGGTTTGAGGCTTCCTACGAGCAGTACTTC.

The chain joins TRBV7-9 to TRBJ2-1, with 10 bases identical to TRBD2. The V segment lost 5 bases and the J segment 15 bases; nucleotides outside the gene matches: 10. Germline V CDR1 and CDR2: SEHNR, FQNEAQ (reference sequence). This CDR3 region has 13 residues. In nucleotides, the CDR3 is TGTGCCAGCAGCCCTACTCCGGGACTAGCGTGGTTCTTC. This gives the protein CASSPTPGLAWFF.

CDR3 region: CASRGALTGELFF. DNA for the CDR3: TGTGCCAGCAGGGGGGCCCTAACCGGGGAGCTGTTTTTT. The gene calls are TRBV27 and TRBJ2-2; possible D gene TRBD1, 6 bases. Germline assignment: CDR1 MNHEY and CDR2 SMNVEV (reference sequence). This CDR3 region has 13 residues. Trimming took 6 bases from V and 5 from J, leaving 10 bases between them.

The chain has TRBV7-9 and TRBJ2-7; 9 bases are a match to TRBD1. Germline values: CDR1 SEHNR, CDR2 FQNEAQ (reference sequence). This CDR3 contains 15 residues. Trimming cost V 1 base and J 5 bases; bases outside gene matches: 6. The chain's CDR3 is CASSLGGTGKDEQYF. The CDR3 bases are TGTGCCAGCAGCTTAGGCGGGACAGGGAAAGACGAGCAGTACTTC.